This T cell receptor (beta chain) was identified in a study of response to subunit inactivated influenza vaccine. Study results and limitations: The authors suggested that few new T cells are recruited per seasonal influenza vaccination.

Only a few counts were recorded for this clonotype. Its antigen remains unidentified. One entry per CDR3 protein, called by TCRdb with MiXCR from the RT-PCR reads. The repertoire holds roughly 500,000 distinct CDR3 sequences, with approximately 15% as singletons. The sample was CD4+ T cells sorted from PBMCs, taken 23 months after vaccination. The source is a man between 45 and 75 years old who received an inactivated influenza vaccine.

The CDR3 nucleotides are TGCAGTGCTAGAGATCCCCAGGGGGGCTCCTACGAGCAGTACTTC. Translating gives CSARDPQGGSYEQYF. V and J are TRBV20-1 and TRBJ2-7; D possibly corresponds to TRBD1 (7 bases). Between the trimmed V and J ends, which lost 0 bases and 0 bases, there was a span of 12 bases. The CDR3 sequence is 15 residues long. CDR1 and CDR2 from the germline V gene are DFQATT and SNEGSKA (reference sequence).